This TCR beta chain came from a study of Tregs in tolerant kidney transplant recipients. Overall study findings and caveats: The most relevant donor-specific Treg TCRbeta repertoire apparently came from expansion with activated donor B cells.

A note on this clone: Its matching antigen is unknown.

Here immunoSEQ multiplex PCR was the method, and the copy in TCRdb shows in-frame clones only, minus some. The sample lists about 240,000 clones, about 86% occurring once. Unstimulated regulatory T cells (CD4+CD25+CD127-), CD4+CD25- non-regulatory cells, CD4 and CD8 cells were FACS-sorted from thawed PBMCs. Germline values: CDR1 MDHEN, CDR2 SYDVKM. Unmatched junction bases numbered 8, after V lost 5 bases and J lost 2 bases. The CDR3 totals 17 residues. The genes are TRBV28 and TRBJ2-3; 12 bases map to TRBD2. Material: CD4+ T cells from blood. The clonotype comes from a human donor in good health. CDR3 amino acids: CASSIGTSGPYTDTQYF. The CDR3 DNA sequence: TGTGCCAGCAGTATTGGGACTAGCGGGCCTTACACAGATACGCAGTATTTT.